One and the same sample provided the 16 T cell receptor beta chains below, sequenced in a study of control samples from healthy donors and cancer patients (dated by TCRdb to the early 2020s). Library preparation employed the immunoSEQ multiplex PCR assay. TCRdb provides this immuneACCESS table in a form limited to in-frame rearrangements. Some clones are lacking; in checked studies, under half of them reflect an unresolved V gene, and why the rest are absent is not known. The sample table records about 51,000 clones; around 80% of these occur just once. The ten largest clones capture over 9% of the sample. Specimen: blood. These receptors were collected from an older man in good health.

This clone was found once. The CDR3 DNA reads as TGCGCCAGCAGCTTCTTAGGCCTGTGGCAAGAGACCCAGTACTTC. It translates to CASSFLGLWQETQYF. The rearrangement uses TRBV5-1 and TRBJ2-5; D gene uncertain. The germline CDR1 and CDR2 sequences are SGHRS and YFSETQ. CDR3 length: 15 residues. Trimming shortened V by 2 bases and J by 2 bases, and 13 bases separated the two germline ends.

The chain joins TRBV6-1 to TRBJ2-4, with 8 bases lining up with TRBD2. The CDR3 is 15 amino acids. The J segment lost 0 bases and the V segment lost 2 bases, leaving 0 bases of the junction unmatched. Germline CDR1 and CDR2: MNHNS and SASEGT. CDR3 amino acids: CASSELAGAKNIQYF. In DNA, the CDR3 is TGTGCCAGCAGTGAACTAGCGGGAGCCAAAAACATTCAGTACTTC.

The rearrangement uses TRBV7-9 and TRBJ2-5, with a tentative D call TRBD2 (7 bases). The V and J ends lost 1 base and 1 base respectively, with 16 bases between them. The length of the CDR3 is 17 residues. Germline loops: CDR1 SEHNR, CDR2 FQNEAQ (reference sequence). In nucleotides, the CDR3 is TGTGCCAGCAGCTTAGTGGGTCGGCGGGGGCTCCAAGAGACCCAGTACTTC. Residues: CASSLVGRRGLQETQYF.

This clone was recorded only once. The CDR3 region is CASSLATRNTQYF. The CDR3 DNA reads TGTGCCAGCAGCTTGGCGACCCGTAATACGCAGTATTTT. The V and J genes are TRBV5-4 and TRBJ2-3; no definite D call. The CDR3 spans 13 residues. V lost 0 bases and J 7 bases, leaving 9 bases between the germline ends. Per germline, CDR1 SGHNT and CDR2 YYREEE (reference sequence).

In this sample, this clone turned up a few times. The chain recombines TRBV9 with TRBJ2-7; D may match TRBD1 or TRBD2 (5 bases each). The CDR3 has 14 amino acids. Trimming removed 3 bases at V and 7 bases at J, with 17 bases between. Germline CDR1 and CDR2: SGDLS and YYNGEE. In DNA form, the CDR3 reads TGTGCCAGCAGCGCCGGGACCTCCTTGAGGGAGCAGTACTTC. Protein sequence: CASSAGTSLREQYF. The full variable domain, its missing parts supplied by reference TRBV9 and TRBJ2-7, is DSGVTQTPKHLITATGQRVTLRCSPRSGDLSVYWYQQSLDQGLQFLIQYYNGEERAKGNILERFSAQQFPDLHSELNLSSLELGDSALYFCASSAGTSLREQYFGPGTRLTVT.

V usage is TRBV3-1 (or the pseudogene TRBV3-2) and J usage is TRBJ2-1; D not resolved. The CDR3 contains 12 residues. Per the germline V gene, CDR1 is LGHDT and CDR2 is YNNKEL (reference sequence). V was pared by 0 bases and J by 12 bases, with 9 bases between. CDR3 in DNA: TGTGCCAGCAGCCAAGAAACTATCCCGCAGTTCTTC. Amino acids: CASSQETIPQFF.

This clone was seen a few times. This rearrangement joins TRBV28 to TRBJ1-3; no firm D call. This CDR3 contains 13 residues. The germline CDR1 and CDR2 sequences are MDHEN and SYDVKM. Trimming cost V 3 bases and J 4 bases, with 7 bases left between them. For the CDR3, the DNA is TGTGCCAGCAGTTTCATGACGGGAAACACCATATATTTT. It yields the protein CASSFMTGNTIYF.

The chain uses TRBV11-2 and TRBJ2-1, with TRBD2 matching 12 bases. There are 17 residues in the CDR3. V lost 5 bases, J lost 5 bases, and 10 bases stayed unmatched. Germline V lookup: CDR1 SGHAT, CDR2 FQNNGV. CDR3 coding DNA: TGTGCCAGCAGCCGTAGTGCGGCTAGCGGGGGGGACAATGAGCAGTTCTTC. Protein product: CASSRSAASGGDNEQFF.

This chain uses TRBV27 with TRBJ1-1; D gene unclear. CDR1 is MNHEY and CDR2 is SMNVEV in the germline V gene (reference sequence). This CDR3 contains 16 residues. Trimming cost V 3 bases and J 8 bases, with 22 bases left between them. The CDR3 loop reads CASSLEGLGPDAEAFF. The CDR3 coding sequence is TGTGCCAGCAGTTTGGAGGGTCTAGGGCCCGATGCAGAAGCTTTCTTT.

This clone showed up just once. V is TRBV18 and J is TRBJ1-3, with no clear D. The ends were cut back, 2 bases at V and 0 bases at J, with 8 bases in the middle. Germline V gene data show CDR1 as KGHSH and CDR2 as LQKENI. The CDR3 length is 15 residues. This CDR3 is CASSPTQISGNTIYF. CDR3 bases: TGTGCCAGCTCACCAACGCAGATCTCTGGAAACACCATATATTTT.

This chain links TRBV2 with TRBJ2-6; no definite D call. V dropped 8 bases and J dropped 1 base, with 6 bases sitting between them. The CDR3 runs to 13 residues. The V gene's germline CDR1 is SNHLY and CDR2 FYNNEI. DNA of the CDR3: TGTGCCAGCGACCAGTCTGGGGCCAACGTCCTGACTTTC. Translating gives CASDQSGANVLTF.

This clone was found a few times. This chain links TRBV19 with TRBJ2-3, with 10 bases aligning to TRBD1. The CDR3 runs 15 residues. The ends lost 5 bases at V and 3 bases at J; junction bases unmatched: 5. Germline V CDR1 and CDR2: LNHDA, SQIVND (reference sequence). The CDR3 region is CASSLGQGETDTQYF. CDR3 bases: TGTGCCAGTAGTCTCGGACAGGGGGAGACAGATACGCAGTATTTT.

The gene calls are TRBV2 and TRBJ1-6; no clear D gene. Looked up from germline, CDR1 is SNHLY and CDR2 is FYNNEI. V was trimmed by 2 bases and J by 4 bases, leaving 6 bases between them. The CDR3 totals 14 residues. As DNA, the CDR3 is TGTGCCAGCAGTGAAAGCGGGTATAATTCACCCCTCCACTTT. Encoded protein: CASSESGYNSPLHF.

This clone turned up a few times. V gene TRBV6-5 combines with J gene TRBJ2-5; D call uncertain. Germline V lookup: CDR1 MNHEY, CDR2 SVGAGI. The CDR3 totals 16 residues. V gave up 4 bases and J gave up 0 bases, with 15 bases separating them. CDR3: CASSSLGSPHQETQYF. CDR3 sequence (DNA): TGTGCCAGCAGTTCACTCGGGTCCCCTCACCAAGAGACCCAGTACTTC.

The rearrangement uses TRBV6-5 and TRBJ2-5; D is possibly TRBD1 (6 bases). The CDR3 runs to 14 residues. The ends were cut back, 6 bases at V and 1 base at J, with 12 bases in the middle. The V gene's germline CDR1 is MNHEY and CDR2 SVGAGI. In DNA form, the CDR3 reads TGTGCCAGCAGCCGAAGGACAGTCCAAGAGACCCAGTACTTC. This sequence encodes CASSRRTVQETQYF.

The chain couples TRBV5-6 to TRBJ2-1; D may be TRBD1 (5 bases). The germline V gene encodes CDR1 SGHDT and CDR2 YYEEEE. V was trimmed by 7 bases and J by 0 bases, leaving 8 bases between them. The CDR3 extends over 13 amino acids. The CDR3 DNA sequence: TGTGCCAGCGTAACAGGCTCCTACAATGAGCAGTTCTTC. Protein sequence: CASVTGSYNEQFF.